This T cell receptor beta chain was profiled in a study of blood T cell repertoires in COVID-19. Turning to the study itself: The study drew acute and convalescent COVID-19 samples from the United States, Italy and Spain. The analysed material was cDNA or gDNA that came from T cells, B-cell-depleted T cells, or PBMCs.

The assay was immunoSEQ multiplex PCR, and TCRdb's table has in-frame clones only and misses some. The sample holds roughly 200,000 clones, 88% seen once. This receptor was obtained from a man aged 50-59 years with COVID-19, enrolled during active disease. The sample taken for sequencing was peripheral blood.

CDR3 DNA: TGTGCCAGCAGCGTAAGGGGACTAGCGGGAGATACTCCCTCCTACAATGAGCAGTTCTTC. Protein product: CASSVRGLAGDTPSYNEQFF. The chain carries TRBV9 and TRBJ2-1, with 14 bases identical to TRBD2. This CDR3 has 20 amino acids. Per the germline V gene, CDR1 is SGDLS and CDR2 is YYNGEE. V lost 1 base to trimming and J lost 0 bases; unmatched junction nucleotides: 9.